A single T cell receptor (beta chain) is shown here with its context. The antigen remains undetermined. The data were obtained in a study of T cells in localized non-small cell lung cancer. The study, taken as a whole, reports: The study detected a median about 57 of the top 100 tumor clones in adjacent lung. A raised T cell density in blood coincided with lengthier overall survival.

CDR1 is MNHNS and CDR2 is SASEGT in the germline V gene. CDR3 length: 14 amino acids. Trimming left V 1 base short and J 7 bases short, with 13 bases between. Profiled with immunoSEQ multiplex PCR; TCRdb holds only in-frame clones, not every one. The data show 100,000 to 150,000 clones, roughly 90% seen once. The rearrangement joins TRBV6-1 to TRBJ1-2, with D maybe TRBD1 (5 bases). The source of this sequence is a female donor older than 55 with stage I lung adenocarcinoma. Sequenced material: peripheral blood, taken before any cancer treatment. The CDR3 loop is CASSEGGRVSGYTF. CDR3 DNA: TGTGCCAGCAGTGAAGGGGGCAGGGTGTCTGGCTACACCTTC.